Following are 9 T cell receptor beta chains from one sample sequenced in a study of blood T cell repertoires in COVID-19. The data were produced by immunoSEQ multiplex PCR, yet TCRdb's version contains in-frame clones alone and is incomplete. Among some 670,000 clones listed, around 89% were seen once. The sample was peripheral blood. The receptors were gathered from a woman under 30 with acute or convalescent COVID-19.

The V gene is TRBV29-1, the J gene TRBJ1-3; possibly TRBD1 for D (5 bases). V lost 6 bases to trimming and J lost 0 bases, with 12 bases between them. The CDR3 loop spans 14 amino acids. Germline CDR1 reads SQVTM; CDR2 reads ANQGSEA. The CDR3 DNA sequence: TGCAGCGTAGCAGGGTACAACTCTGGAAACACCATATATTTT. It specifies CSVAGYNSGNTIYF.

With respect to this clone: Other DNA sequences of this sample code for an identical CDR3. J is TRBJ1-2 and V is TRBV18; 7 bases fit TRBD1. J lost 2 bases, V lost 3 bases, and 0 bases had no gene match. Germline CDR1 is KGHSH and CDR2 is LQKENI. This CDR3 region has 13 residues. The CDR3, as DNA: TGTGCCAGCTCACCGGACAGGAACTATGGCTACACCTTC. It encodes CASSPDRNYGYTF.

The V and J genes are TRBV12-5 and TRBJ2-7; perhaps TRBD1 as D (7 bases). Germline CDR1 reads LGHNT; CDR2 reads FRNRAP. This CDR3 spans 15 amino acids. V gave up 7 bases and J gave up 2 bases, with 18 bases separating them. The CDR3 protein is CASAFRGDSPYEQYF. The CDR3, as DNA: TGTGCTAGTGCCTTTCGCGGGGACAGCCCCTACGAGCAGTACTTC.

The chain recombines TRBV18 with TRBJ1-2, with a tentative D call TRBD1 (5 bases). V was shortened by 7 bases and J by 6 bases, with 15 bases between the two germline ends. CDR3 length: 13 residues. Germline loops: CDR1 KGHSH, CDR2 LQKENI. The CDR3 region is CASLRGGSDGYTF. The CDR3 DNA is TGTGCCAGCTTACGGGGGGGAAGTGATGGCTACACCTTC.

In this sample, this clone turned up a few times. This sequence joins TRBV10-3 and TRBJ1-2, with TRBD1 matching 7 bases. CDR3 size: 15 residues. The germline V gene encodes CDR1 ENHRY and CDR2 SYGVKD. With V trimmed by 8 bases and J by 12 bases, 21 bases remained unmatched. CDR3 region: CAIGREQGPPRGNTF. CDR3 nucleotide sequence: TGTGCCATCGGCAGAGAACAGGGGCCTCCCCGTGGGAACACCTTC.

This chain links TRBV14 with TRBJ1-1, with 10 nucleotides matching TRBD1. J was trimmed by 3 bases and V by 5 bases; bases with no gene match: 9. Germline assignment: CDR1 SGHDN and CDR2 FVKESK. The CDR3 has 16 amino acids. This chain's CDR3 is CASSSRQGAMDTEAFF. CDR3 DNA: TGTGCCAGCAGCTCTCGACAGGGGGCAATGGACACTGAAGCTTTCTTT.

This chain joins TRBV30 and TRBJ2-3; 11 bases match TRBD2. This CDR3 has 14 residues. Germline V gene sequence: CDR1 GTSNPN, CDR2 SVGIG (reference sequence). Losses at the gene ends were 1 base for V and 6 bases for J; bases not matched to a gene: 3. This CDR3 reads CAWSDLAGGDTQYF. Here the CDR3 DNA reads TGTGCCTGGAGTGATCTAGCGGGGGGTGATACGCAGTATTTT.

This clone appeared once. The CDR3 reads CASSIGGNWGYTF. In DNA, the CDR3 is TGTGCCAGTAGTATAGGAGGGAACTGGGGCTACACCTTC. V is TRBV19 and J is TRBJ1-2; D ambiguous. This CDR3 spans 13 amino acids. Trimming removed 1 base at V and 8 bases at J, with 11 bases between. Germline V gene lookup returns CDR1 LNHDA and CDR2 SQIVND (reference sequence).

The J gene is TRBJ2-7, the V gene TRBV7-3, with a tentative D call TRBD1 (6 bases). Deletions cut 1 base from V and 3 bases from J, with 7 bases between. This CDR3 has 13 amino acids. The germline gives CDR1 SGHTA, CDR2 FQGTGA. CDR3 in amino acids: CASSLNRDYEQYF. CDR3 DNA sequence: TGTGCCAGCAGCTTAAACAGGGACTACGAGCAGTACTTC.